This T cell receptor (beta chain) was sequenced in a study of T cell repertoires in cytomegalovirus infection. TCRdb called the reads again in MiXCR, with one record for every CDR3 protein. The repertoire has about 490,000 distinct CDR3 sequences, approximately 16% of them found once; the top ten carry under 30%. J gave up 2 bases and V 0 bases, and 2 bases lay outside the gene matches. This CDR3 spans 15 amino acids. In germline, CDR1 is SGHRS, CDR2 YFSETQ. V gene TRBV5-1 combines with J gene TRBJ2-1, with TRBD2 matching 7 bases. This receptor was obtained from a human donor in good health (CMV status not recorded). Some clones in this sample may be carry-over from other donors' samples. The specimen sequenced was CD8+ T cells from PBMCs. The CDR3 nucleotides are TGCGCCAGCAGCTTGGCCCGGGGGGCCTACAATGAGCAGTTCTTC. It codes for CASSLARGAYNEQFF.